The 23 T cell receptor beta chains below were found in one sample sequenced in a study of T cell responses to AZD1222 COVID-19 vaccine. Produced via immunoSEQ multiplex PCR; TCRdb's table is partial and in-frame only. The sample consists of roughly 180,000 clones, 87% of them appearing once. The sample here was peripheral blood, taken on day 0 of MenACWY control vaccination. These TCRs come from an adult in good health.

The sample holds one count of this clone. J is TRBJ1-2 and V is TRBV10-3, with 7 bases that match TRBD1. The CDR3 totals 14 residues. V gave up 4 bases and J gave up 3 bases; unmatched junction bases: 5. Looked up from germline, CDR1 is ENHRY and CDR2 is SYGVKD. CDR3 DNA sequence: TGTGCCATCAGTGCAGGGGGGCCCGACTATGGCTACACCTTC. It specifies CAISAGGPDYGYTF.

The rearrangement links TRBV28 to TRBJ1-2; a weak D match, TRBD1 (6 bases). The CDR3 is 18 amino acids. Germline loops: CDR1 MDHEN, CDR2 SYDVKM. Between the trimmed V and J ends, which lost 6 bases and 1 base, there was a span of 24 bases. This chain's CDR3 is CASSPMGFRRGGNYGYTF. The CDR3 DNA sequence: TGTGCCAGCAGCCCCATGGGGTTCCGCAGGGGAGGTAACTATGGCTACACCTTC.

This clone came up a few times. The chain recombines TRBV11-1 with TRBJ2-7, with 9 bases lining up with TRBD2. Trimming cost V 5 bases and J 4 bases; bases outside gene matches: 12. This CDR3 region has 16 residues. Germline-derived CDR1 and CDR2 are SGHAT and FQDESV (reference sequence). Here the CDR3 DNA reads TGTGCCAGCAGCCTCTTGACAGCGGGGGGCCTTTACGAGCAGTACTTC. It translates to CASSLLTAGGLYEQYF.

The chain combines TRBV5-1 with TRBJ2-2; no clear D gene. V lost 0 bases and J 0 bases, leaving 6 bases between the germline ends. The CDR3 sequence is 15 residues long. Per the germline V gene, CDR1 is SGHRS and CDR2 is YFSETQ. In nucleotides, the CDR3 is TGCGCCAGCAGCTTGGAGAGTACGAACACCGGGGAGCTGTTTTTT. Its protein product is CASSLESTNTGELFF.

The chain couples TRBV19 to TRBJ1-2; 9 bases line up with TRBD1. Per the germline V gene, CDR1 is LNHDA and CDR2 is SQIVND (reference sequence). Trimming cost V 4 bases and J 3 bases; bases outside gene matches: 3. This CDR3 comprises 14 residues. DNA for the CDR3: TGTGCCAGTAGTAGGGACAGGGCTCACTATGGCTACACCTTC. Translated, it gives CASSRDRAHYGYTF. The full variable domain, rest sourced from reference TRBV19 and TRBJ1-2, is DGGITQSPKYLFRKEGQNVTLSCEQNLNHDAMYWYRQDPGQGLRLIYYSQIVNDFQKGDIAEGYSVSREKKESFPLTVTSAQKNPTAFYLCASSRDRAHYGYTFGSGTRLTVV.

The rearrangement links TRBV7-9 to TRBJ2-7, with D maybe TRBD1 (6 bases). Trimming shortened V by 2 bases and J by 4 bases, and 9 bases separated the two germline ends. The CDR3 spans 13 residues. Germline V lookup: CDR1 SEHNR, CDR2 FQNEAQ (reference sequence). The CDR3 reads CASSLLTGYEQYF. In DNA, the CDR3 is TGTGCCAGCAGCTTACTCACAGGGTACGAGCAGTACTTC. The full variable domain, with the rest looked up from reference TRBV7-9 and TRBJ2-7, is DTGVSQNPRHKITKRGQNVTFRCDPISEHNRLYWYRQTLGQGPEFLTYFQNEAQLEKSRLLSDRFSAERPKGSFSTLEIQRTEQGDSAMYLCASSLLTGYEQYFGPGTRLTVT.

V gene TRBV7-9 combines with J gene TRBJ2-3; the match to TRBD2 covers 9 bases. J was trimmed by 4 bases and V by 5 bases; bases with no gene match: 7. CDR3 size: 15 residues. Germline CDR1 SEHNR, CDR2 FQNEAQ (reference sequence). DNA of the CDR3: TGTGCCAGCAGCCCCGGTAGCGGGAGATCAGATACGCAGTATTTT. It is translated as CASSPGSGRSDTQYF.

The rearrangement uses TRBV6-5 and TRBJ2-5, with D possibly being TRBD1 (5 bases). CDR3 size: 13 residues. Germline values: CDR1 MNHEY, CDR2 SVGAGI. The V and J ends lost 5 bases and 2 bases respectively, with 9 bases between them. CDR3 in amino acids: CASSRQIQETQYF. For the CDR3, the DNA is TGTGCCAGCAGTCGACAGATTCAAGAGACCCAGTACTTC.

This clone was observed once. The rearrangement uses TRBV27 and TRBJ1-2; a possible D gene is TRBD1 (5 bases). The CDR3 totals 15 residues. V lost 4 bases to trimming and J lost 3 bases, with 15 bases between them. Germline values: CDR1 MNHEY, CDR2 SMNVEV (reference sequence). The DNA for the CDR3 is TGTGCCAGCAGTTCACAGCCGACAGCTCACTATGGCTACACCTTC. Translating gives CASSSQPTAHYGYTF.

The sample holds a few counts of this clone. The junction does not match germline at one end; this may be a read error. The rearrangement joins TRBV5-5 to TRBJ2-7; D gene uncertain. In germline, CDR1 is SGHKS, CDR2 YYEKEE (reference sequence). This CDR3 has 13 residues. The CDR3 bases are TGTGCCAGCACCTTGGCGGCCAGCTACGAGCAGTACTTC. It encodes CASTLAASYEQYF. The full variable domain, its missing parts supplied by reference TRBV5-5 and TRBJ2-7, is DAGVTQSPTHLIKTRGQQVTLRCSPISGHKSVSWYQQVLGQGPQFIFQYYEKEERGRGNFPDRFSARQFPNYSSELNVNALLLGDSALYLCASTLAASYEQYFGPGTRLTVT.

The chain recombines TRBV6-6 with TRBJ2-3, with 10 bases fitting TRBD1. J lost 0 bases, V lost 5 bases, and 2 bases had no gene match. Germline lookup yields CDR1 MNHNY and CDR2 SVGAGI (reference sequence). The CDR3 covers 15 residues. CDR3 region: CASSDRGPSTDTQYF. Here the CDR3 DNA reads TGTGCCAGCAGTGACAGGGGGCCTAGCACAGATACGCAGTATTTT.

In nucleotides, the CDR3 is TGCAGCGTTGAAGAGCTTTCGGGAGGCACAGATACGCAGTATTTT. It codes for CSVEELSGGTDTQYF. This chain joins TRBV29-1 and TRBJ2-3; a weak D match, TRBD2 (6 bases). Germline loops: CDR1 SQVTM, CDR2 ANQGSEA. CDR3 length: 15 residues. V was trimmed by 0 bases and J by 1 base, leaving 11 bases between them.

The count of this clone is one. This chain uses TRBV6-5 with TRBJ1-2, with D tentatively TRBD1 (5 bases). Trimming removed 5 bases at V and 6 bases at J, with 16 bases between. The CDR3 covers 14 residues. Germline-derived CDR1 and CDR2 are MNHEY and SVGAGI. In nucleotides, the CDR3 is TGTGCCAGCAGTCCGCAAGGGGATTATAATGGCTACACCTTC. It yields the protein CASSPQGDYNGYTF.

The chain is built from TRBV6-5 and TRBJ1-5; no firm D call. The germline V gene encodes CDR1 MNHEY and CDR2 SVGAGI. The CDR3 is 14 amino acids. V lost 6 bases, J lost 2 bases, and 11 bases lay in between. As DNA, the CDR3 is TGTGCCAGCAGCCCCTATAGGGGCAATCAGCCCCAGCATTTT. Its translation: CASSPYRGNQPQHF.

The chain couples TRBV18 to TRBJ1-5; perhaps TRBD1 as D (5 bases). V was clipped by 6 bases and J by 1 base, with 13 bases between them. CDR1 is KGHSH, CDR2 LQKENI, per germline. The CDR3 loop spans 15 amino acids. CDR3 sequence: CASSSGTISNQPQHF. The DNA of the CDR3 is TGTGCCAGCTCCTCCGGGACGATAAGCAATCAGCCCCAGCATTTT.

CDR3 residues: CASSLFTGPNSPLHF. In DNA form, the CDR3 reads TGTGCCAGCAGTTTATTCACAGGGCCCAATTCACCCCTCCACTTT. V is TRBV28 and J is TRBJ1-6, with D possibly being TRBD1 (6 bases). Germline V lookup: CDR1 MDHEN, CDR2 SYDVKM. This CDR3 contains 15 residues. Between the trimmed V and J ends, which lost 1 base and 7 bases, there was a span of 11 bases.

The rearrangement links TRBV5-1 to TRBJ2-7; 12 bases match TRBD2. The CDR3 spans 12 residues. The junction had 2 bases not matched to a gene; V was cut back by 7 bases and J by 6 bases. CDR1 is SGHRS, CDR2 YFSETQ, per germline. The CDR3 sequence: CASGLAGSEQYF. CDR3 sequence (DNA): TGCGCCAGCGGACTAGCGGGAAGCGAGCAGTACTTC.

The genes are TRBV19 and TRBJ2-2; a weak D match, TRBD2 (6 bases). The CDR3 contains 16 residues. CDR1 and CDR2 from the germline V gene are LNHDA and SQIVND (reference sequence). V was clipped by 7 bases and J by 2 bases, with 17 bases between them. This chain's CDR3 is CASKEGRGLNTGELFF. The CDR3 region has the DNA TGTGCCAGTAAGGAAGGTCGGGGGTTAAACACCGGGGAGCTGTTTTTT.

The chain carries TRBV7-2 and TRBJ1-1; D unresolved. CDR3 length: 12 amino acids. CDR1 and CDR2 (germline): SGHTA, FQGNSA. Trimming took 4 bases from V and 0 from J, leaving 3 bases between them. CDR3 in amino acids: CASSSMNTEAFF. CDR3 DNA: TGTGCCAGCAGCTCCATGAACACTGAAGCTTTCTTT.

J is TRBJ2-7 and V is TRBV27; TRBD2 matches 7 bases. CDR3 size: 17 residues. Germline loops: CDR1 MNHEY, CDR2 SMNVEV (reference sequence). The ends lost 4 bases at V and 0 bases at J; junction bases unmatched: 12. The CDR3 region has the DNA TGTGCCAGCAGTTCCTCCCGGGGAGGGATGAGCTCCTACGAGCAGTACTTC. Protein: CASSSSRGGMSSYEQYF.

This chain uses TRBV12-3 or TRBV12-4 with TRBJ1-2, with D hard to call. This CDR3 contains 12 residues. V lost 8 bases to trimming and J lost 4 bases, with 11 bases between them. CDR3 protein: CASAWWGYGYTF. For the CDR3, the DNA is TGTGCCAGCGCGTGGTGGGGCTATGGCTACACCTTC.

This chain connects TRBV4-1 to TRBJ2-3; perhaps TRBD2 as D (5 bases). The CDR3 has 14 residues. The V gene lost 0 bases and the J gene lost 8 bases, with 12 bases spanning the gap. Germline V CDR1 and CDR2: MGHRA, YSYEKL. This CDR3 reads CASSQEGPAGTQYF. DNA of the CDR3: TGCGCCAGCAGCCAAGAGGGCCCGGCGGGTACGCAGTATTTT.

The chain is built from TRBV25-1 and TRBJ2-6, with D uncertain. CDR1 and CDR2 from the germline V gene are MGHDK and SYGVNS. V was pared by 3 bases and J by 0 bases, with 0 bases between. The CDR3 is 13 residues long. The DNA for the CDR3 is TGTGCCAGCAGTGACTCTGGGGCCAACGTCCTGACTTTC. It yields the protein CASSDSGANVLTF.